This T cell receptor beta chain was found in a study of cytomegalovirus exposure and HLA in healthy donors. In the study overall: Around four fifths of 300 to 450 genotyped donors fell in the Caucasian-associated ancestry cluster.

CDR3 length: 14 residues. Germline V gene lookup returns CDR1 MNHEY and CDR2 SVGAGI. Comments on this clone: Its antigen is as yet unknown.

Study-level results: In a later analysis, at a false discovery rate of 0.05, roughly 18,000 TCR beta sequences were associated with HLA alleles.

PCR amplification relied on 60 Vbeta primers (plus 13 Jbeta primers). TCRdb's table, derived via immunoSEQ multiplex PCR, lists solely in-frame clones and lacks some. The sample carries over 95,000 clones, about 77% recorded once. The donors gave bone marrow, and they were healthy. The sequenced material came from PBMCs. This TCR came from a woman aged 25 to 39 in good health and CMV-seropositive. The chain joins TRBV6-5 to TRBJ2-5; 9 positions match TRBD2. The J call may be in error: the DNA end matches TRBJ2-7 better. This CDR3 is CASSYDAGGREQYF. Written as DNA, the CDR3 is TGTGCCAGCAGTTACGATGCGGGAGGGCGCGAGCAGTACTTC.